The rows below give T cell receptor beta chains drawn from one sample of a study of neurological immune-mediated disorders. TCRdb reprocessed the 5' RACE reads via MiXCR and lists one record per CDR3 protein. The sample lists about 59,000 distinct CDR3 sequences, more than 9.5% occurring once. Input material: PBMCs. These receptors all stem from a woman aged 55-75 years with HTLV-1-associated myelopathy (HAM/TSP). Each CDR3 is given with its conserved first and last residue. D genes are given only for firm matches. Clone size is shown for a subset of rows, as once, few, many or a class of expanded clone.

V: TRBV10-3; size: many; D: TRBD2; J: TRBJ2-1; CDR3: CAISTTSGIGEQFF; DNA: TGTGCCATCAGTACGACTAGCGGGATCGGTGAGCAGTTCTTC
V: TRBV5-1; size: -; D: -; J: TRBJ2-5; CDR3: CASSFQVQKTQYF; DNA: TGCGCCAGCAGCTTTCAGGTCCAAAAGACCCAGTACTTC
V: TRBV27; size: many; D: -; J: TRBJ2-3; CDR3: CASSLSGVGADTQYF; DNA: TGTGCCAGCAGTTTATCTGGGGTTGGGGCAGATACGCAGTATTTT
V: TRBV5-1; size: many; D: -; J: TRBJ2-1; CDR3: CASSLVSGSYNEQFF; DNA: TGCGCCAGCAGCTTGGTGTCGGGATCCTACAATGAGCAGTTCTTC
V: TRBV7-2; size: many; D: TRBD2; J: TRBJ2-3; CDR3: CASSLDPPLTSGISTDTQYF; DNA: TGTGCCAGCAGCTTAGATCCTCCGTTGACTAGCGGGATCAGCACAGATACGCAGTATTTT
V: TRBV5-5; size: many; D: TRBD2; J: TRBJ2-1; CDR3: CASSFGLAKRNEQFF; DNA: TGTGCCAGCAGCTTCGGACTAGCGAAGAGGAATGAGCAGTTCTTC
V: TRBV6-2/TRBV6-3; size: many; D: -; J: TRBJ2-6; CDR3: CASSYRTAGANVLTF; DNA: TGTGCCAGCAGTTACCGGACAGCCGGGGCCAACGTCCTGACTTTC
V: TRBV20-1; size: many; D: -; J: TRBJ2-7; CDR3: CSAPGWGVNEQYF; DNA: TGCAGTGCGCCCGGTTGGGGGGTAAACGAGCAGTACTTC
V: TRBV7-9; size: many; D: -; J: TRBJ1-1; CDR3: CASSLLHREGRDTEAFF; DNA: TGTGCCAGCAGCTTACTCCACCGGGAGGGGAGGGACACTGAAGCTTTCTTT
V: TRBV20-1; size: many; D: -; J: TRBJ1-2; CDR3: CSARDSRASGYTF; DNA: TGCAGTGCTAGAGATTCCAGGGCTTCTGGCTACACCTTC
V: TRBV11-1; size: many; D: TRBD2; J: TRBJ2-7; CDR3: CASSYGTSGFSYEQYF; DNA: TGTGCCAGCAGCTACGGGACTAGCGGGTTCTCCTACGAGCAGTACTTC
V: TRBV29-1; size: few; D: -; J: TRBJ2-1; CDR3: CSVGSYNEQFF; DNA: TGCAGCGTTGGCAGCTACAATGAGCAGTTCTTC
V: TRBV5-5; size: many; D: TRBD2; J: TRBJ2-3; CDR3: CASSLEPTSGYLNTQYF; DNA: TGTGCCAGCAGCTTGGAACCCACTAGCGGTTATCTAAATACGCAGTATTTT
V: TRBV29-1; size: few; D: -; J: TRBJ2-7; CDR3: CSVEGVSYEQYF; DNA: TGCAGCGTTGAAGGGGTCTCCTACGAGCAGTACTTC
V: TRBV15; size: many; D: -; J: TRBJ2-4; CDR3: CATSREFLRMAKNIQYF; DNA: TGTGCCACCAGCAGAGAATTTCTTAGGATGGCCAAAAACATTCAGTACTTC
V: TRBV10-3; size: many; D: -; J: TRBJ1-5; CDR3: CAISEGQRNQPQHF; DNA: TGTGCCATCAGTGAGGGACAGAGAAATCAGCCCCAGCATTTT
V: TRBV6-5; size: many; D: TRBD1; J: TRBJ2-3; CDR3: CASSRGQGAKLAGFFGTQYF; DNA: TGTGCCAGCAGTCGGGGACAGGGGGCGAAACTAGCGGGATTTTTCGGTACGCAGTATTTT
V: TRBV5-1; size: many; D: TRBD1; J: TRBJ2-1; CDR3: CASSTGQGIGAANEQFF; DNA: TGCGCCAGCAGCACTGGACAGGGGATCGGAGCGGCCAATGAGCAGTTCTTC
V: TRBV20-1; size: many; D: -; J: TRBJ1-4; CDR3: CSARGGDGNEKLFF; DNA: TGCAGTGCCAGGGGCGGTGATGGTAATGAAAAACTGTTTTTT
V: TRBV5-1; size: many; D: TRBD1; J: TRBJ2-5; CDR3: CASSLGTATLQETQYF; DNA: TGCGCCAGCAGCCTTGGGACAGCTACCCTTCAAGAGACCCAGTACTTC
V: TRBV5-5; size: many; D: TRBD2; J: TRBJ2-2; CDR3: CASSEGLANTGELFF; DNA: TGTGCCAGCAGCGAGGGACTAGCGAACACCGGGGAGCTGTTTTTT
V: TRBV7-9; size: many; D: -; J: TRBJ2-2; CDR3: CAPGSGELFF; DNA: TGTGCTCCAGGGTCCGGGGAGCTGTTTTTT
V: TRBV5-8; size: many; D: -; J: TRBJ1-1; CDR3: CASSSRDMNTEAFF; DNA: TGTGCCAGCAGCTCAAGGGACATGAACACTGAAGCTTTCTTT
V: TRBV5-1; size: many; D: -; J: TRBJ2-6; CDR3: CATRNAGANVLTF; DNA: TGCGCCACGAGGAACGCTGGGGCCAACGTCCTGACTTTC
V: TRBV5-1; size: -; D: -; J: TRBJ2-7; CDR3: CASFLMKLCHEQYF; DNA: TGCGCCAGCTTCCTCATGAAGTTGTGCCACGAGCAGTACTTC
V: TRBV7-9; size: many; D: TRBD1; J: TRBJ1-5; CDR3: CASSFGTGVNNQPQHF; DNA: TGTGCCAGCAGCTTCGGAACAGGGGTTAACAATCAGCCCCAGCATTTT
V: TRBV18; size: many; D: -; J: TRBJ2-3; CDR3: CASSPPGATDTQYF; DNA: TGTGCCAGCTCACCGCCGGGGGCAACAGATACGCAGTATTTT
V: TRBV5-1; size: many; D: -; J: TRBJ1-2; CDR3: CASSDGQNYGYTF; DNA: TGCGCCAGCAGCGACGGACAGAACTATGGCTACACCTTC